This TCR beta chain was sequenced for a study of T cells in Graves' hyperthyroidism and ophthalmopathy. From RNA transcripts, TCR beta CDR3 regions were amplified. With the HTBI primer set, the TCR CDR3 went through a first round of RT-PCR. In TCRdb, the multiplex PCR reads were re-called with MiXCR into one record per CDR3 protein. The data contain 300,000 or so distinct CDR3 sequences, under 25% of them singletons. With 1 base removed from V and 5 bases from J, the gap between germline ends came to 11 bases. Germline CDR1 SEHNR, CDR2 FQNEAQ (reference sequence). This CDR3 is built from 14 residues. This clonotype has at least ten counts.

Material for sequencing was blood. The chain employs TRBV7-9 and TRBJ1-2; no clear D. The TCR was taken from a woman in her forties or fifties with Graves' hyperthyroidism. The DNA for the CDR3 is TGTGCCAGCAGCTTAGGCACGACGCCTTATGGCTACACCTTC. Translated, it gives CASSLGTTPYGYTF. The complete variable domain, with remaining parts taken from reference TRBV7-9 and TRBJ1-2, reads DTGVSQNPRHKITKRGQNVTFRCDPISEHNRLYWYRQTLGQGPEFLTYFQNEAQLEKSRLLSDRFSAERPKGSFSTLEIQRTEQGDSAMYLCASSLGTTPYGYTFGSGTRLTVV.